This T cell receptor (beta chain) was sequenced for a study of metastatic and nonmetastatic thyroid tumors. The overall study: Both malignant and benign thyroid patients supplied peripheral blood and tumor or nodule tissue samples, across which the repertoires of these patients were then compared.

Thyroid surgery was performed in patients who had received no treatment beforehand. In the original processing: Building a distant-metastasis classifier for papillary thyroid cancer drew on CDR3 differences across clinicopathological groups. TCRdb re-clonotyped the PCR reads through MiXCR. These V and J calls originate from TCRdb's pipeline instead of the authors' own analysis. The data hold more than 25,000 clones, with around a quarter observed a single time. CDR3 length: 13 residues. The ends were cut back, 4 bases at V and 0 bases at J, with 6 bases in the middle. The V gene's germline CDR1 is MGHRA and CDR2 YSYEKL. Study conclusions and caveats: For both blood and tumor, malignant thyroid tumors reportedly showed significantly higher TCR beta diversity than benign nodules did.

A note on this clone: Its antigen remains unknown. The sample has other DNA sequences that encode this CDR3 too.

This receptor was taken from a female donor with papillary thyroid cancer or a benign thyroid nodule (not recorded which). Some clones in this sample may be carry-over from other donors' samples. The sample was blood. The V and J genes are TRBV4-1 and TRBJ1-1; D is uncertain. The CDR3 sequence is CASSLGLNTEAFF. CDR3 bases: TGCGCCAGCAGCCTAGGATTGAACACTGAAGCTTTCTTT.